This TCR beta chain was sequenced for a study of blood T cell repertoires in COVID-19. Background on the study: Sites across the United States, Italy and Spain contributed samples from acute and convalescent COVID-19. PBMCs, B-cell-depleted T cells, or T cells provided the cDNA or gDNA that made up the material.

The CDR3 has 16 residues. Germline V gene sequence: CDR1 LGHNA, CDR2 YSLEER. V lost 0 bases to trimming and J lost 7 bases, with 18 bases between them. Authors' analysis steps: Using reference gene primer amplification, nucleated cell counts were estimated. Measured with immunoSEQ multiplex PCR; TCRdb has only the in-frame clones, and not every one. V and J calls and clone size are as listed in that table; D and trimming were resolved from the DNA. The table has 120,000 to 150,000 clones, about 83% seen once; the top ten hold about 1.6%. The source of this sequence is a human donor in a cohort sampled during active COVID-19. What was sequenced was peripheral blood. V is TRBV4-3 and J is TRBJ1-2; D is unclear. The DNA of the CDR3 is TGCGCCAGCAGCCAAGATATTCCCGCCCGGGGAGGTGGCTACACCTTC. Protein product: CASSQDIPARGGGYTF.